Shown below are 26 T cell receptor beta chains from a single sample sequenced in a study of cytomegalovirus exposure and HLA in healthy donors. With 60 Vbeta and 13 Jbeta primers, the PCR was carried out. Only in-frame clones appear in the TCRdb table, and some are missing; sequencing was by immunoSEQ multiplex PCR. The table has about 130,000 clones, over 75% seen once; the top ten hold around 1.2%. The sequenced sample consisted of PBMCs. The receptors shown here come from a man in his fifties in good health and CMV-seronegative.

The chain joins TRBV18 to TRBJ2-1; 12 bases map to TRBD1. In germline, CDR1 is KGHSH, CDR2 LQKENI. This CDR3 is built from 16 residues. V gave up 4 bases and J gave up 10 bases; unmatched junction bases: 11. CDR3 sequence reads: CASSLTPGQGALEQFF. CDR3 nucleotides: TGTGCCAGCTCACTAACGCCGGGACAGGGGGCTTTAGAGCAGTTCTTC.

The V gene is TRBV5-1, the J gene TRBJ1-5; possibly TRBD1 for D (6 bases). Between the trimmed V and J ends, which lost 3 bases and 11 bases, there was a span of 12 bases. The CDR3 runs to 12 residues. Germline values: CDR1 SGHRS, CDR2 YFSETQ. In nucleotides, the CDR3 is TGCGCCAGCAGCTCACAGGGTGGGACCCAGCATTTT. It is translated as CASSSQGGTQHF.

This sequence joins TRBV11-2 and TRBJ2-7; 8 bases line up with TRBD1. Trimming took 5 bases from V and 2 from J; bases not matched to a gene: 5. In germline, CDR1 is SGHAT, CDR2 FQNNGV. This CDR3 comprises 14 residues. Here the CDR3 DNA reads TGTGCCAGCAGCCTTCAGGGGGCACCCTACGAGCAGTACTTC. Its protein product is CASSLQGAPYEQYF.

The chain is built from TRBV19 and TRBJ1-2, with D perhaps TRBD1 (6 bases). This CDR3 has 17 amino acids. Germline V CDR1 and CDR2: LNHDA, SQIVND (reference sequence). V lost 5 bases to trimming and J lost 4 bases, with 23 bases between them. CDR3 coding DNA: TGTGCCAGTAGTTCCCTCGAGGGGGTCCGAGAACCCTATGGCTACACCTTC. Translating gives CASSSLEGVREPYGYTF.

This rearrangement joins TRBV2 to TRBJ2-7; TRBD2 might be the D (6 bases). The germline V gene has CDR1 SNHLY and CDR2 FYNNEI. V gave up 3 bases and J gave up 5 bases, with 8 bases separating them. This CDR3 comprises 12 residues. CDR3 nucleotide sequence: TGTGCCAGCAGTGAGGCGGGGAACGAGCAGTACTTC. Amino acid sequence: CASSEAGNEQYF.

This chain uses TRBV28 with TRBJ1-4, with a tentative D call TRBD1 (6 bases). Trimming pared 4 bases from V and 7 bases from J, leaving 16 bases between. Germline V gives CDR1 MDHEN, CDR2 SYDVKM. The CDR3 extends over 15 amino acids. CDR3 in amino acids: CASSSSGEGGEKLFF. The CDR3, as DNA: TGTGCCAGCAGTTCATCAGGGGAAGGAGGTGAAAAACTGTTTTTT.

The table lists this clone with a few counts. The chain joins TRBV10-3 to TRBJ2-7, with 9 bases aligning to TRBD1. From germline, CDR1 is ENHRY and CDR2 SYGVKD. With 2 bases clipped from V and 0 bases from J, the junction kept 2 bases outside the gene matches. The length of the CDR3 is 15 residues. CDR3 DNA: TGTGCCATCAGTGAGGGGACAGGGAGCTCCTACGAGCAGTACTTC. Protein: CAISEGTGSSYEQYF.

A word on this clone: Other nucleotide sequences in the sample specify the same CDR3. The chain combines TRBV28 with TRBJ2-7; 14 positions match TRBD2. CDR3 length: 15 residues. V was clipped by 5 bases and J by 3 bases; unmatched bases: 3. The germline CDR1 and CDR2 sequences are MDHEN and SYDVKM. The chain's CDR3 is CASSLGTSGSYEQYF. In DNA form, the CDR3 reads TGTGCCAGCAGTCTCGGGACTAGCGGGAGCTACGAGCAGTACTTC.

V gene TRBV7-2 combines with J gene TRBJ2-3; the match to TRBD2 covers 8 bases. Germline CDR1 and CDR2: SGHTA and FQGNSA. This CDR3 has 14 residues. J lost 6 bases, V lost 5 bases, and 7 bases had no gene match. CDR3 nucleotide sequence: TGTGCCAGCAGCCCTGGACTAGCATACGATACGCAGTATTTT. Translation: CASSPGLAYDTQYF. Full variable domain (outside the CDR3, taken from reference TRBV7-2 and TRBJ2-3): GAGVSQSPSNKVTEKGKDVELRCDPISGHTALYWYRQSLGQGLEFLIYFQGNSAPDKSGLPSDRFSAERTGGSVSTLTIQRTQQEDSAVYLCASSPGLAYDTQYFGPGTRLTVL.

V gene TRBV28 combines with J gene TRBJ1-2, with TRBD1 identical over 11 bases. The CDR3 runs to 16 residues. Germline V gene data show CDR1 as MDHEN and CDR2 as SYDVKM. J gave up 3 bases and V 4 bases, and 7 bases lay outside the gene matches. CDR3 protein: CASSSAGTGGDYGYTF. The CDR3, as DNA: TGTGCCAGCAGTTCTGCCGGGACAGGGGGTGACTATGGCTACACCTTC.

The chain uses TRBV18 and TRBJ2-2, with TRBD1 matching over 9 bases. The germline gives CDR1 KGHSH, CDR2 LQKENI. The CDR3 has 16 residues. Trimming removed 3 bases from V and 5 bases from J; junction bases left unmatched: 7. CDR3: CASSPSGQGLTGELFF. Written as DNA, the CDR3 is TGTGCCAGCTCACCCTCGGGACAGGGACTGACCGGGGAGCTGTTTTTT. The entire variable domain, with the rest obtained from reference TRBV18 and TRBJ2-2, is as follows: NAGVMQNPRHLVRRRGQEARLRCSPMKGHSHVYWYRQLPEEGLKFMVYLQKENIIDESGMPKERFSAEFPKEGPSILRIQQVVRGDSAAYFCASSPSGQGLTGELFFGEGSRLTVL.

The V gene is TRBV6-6, the J gene TRBJ2-2, with a possible D match to TRBD2 (5 bases). The V end lost 8 bases, the J end lost 4 bases, and 17 bases lay between the germline ends. The CDR3 contains 15 residues. Germline loops: CDR1 MNHNY, CDR2 SVGAGI (reference sequence). The CDR3 here is CASSGYDRGTGELFF. The CDR3 nucleotides are TGTGCCAGCTCTGGGTATGATCGGGGCACCGGGGAGCTGTTTTTT.

V usage is TRBV28 and J usage is TRBJ1-2, with D maybe TRBD1 (6 bases). The length of the CDR3 is 14 residues. Trimming cost V 6 bases and J 4 bases, with 15 bases left between them. Germline assignment: CDR1 MDHEN and CDR2 SYDVKM. CDR3 in amino acids: CASRTLGAGYGYTF. The CDR3, as DNA: TGTGCCAGCAGAACCTTGGGGGCTGGCTATGGCTACACCTTC.

This clone was seen a few times. The CDR3 DNA reads as TGTGCCAGGGTTAGGGGAGAGGGGGTGTTCGGAGATACGCAGTATTTT. As protein: CARVRGEGVFGDTQYF. V is TRBV28 and J is TRBJ2-3, with D possibly being TRBD1 (6 bases). Germline V gene data show CDR1 as MDHEN and CDR2 as SYDVKM. Trimming removed 9 bases from V and 5 bases from J, with 24 bases in between. This CDR3 region has 16 residues.

The chain joins TRBV2 to TRBJ1-1; no clear D gene. CDR1 and CDR2 (germline): SNHLY, FYNNEI. Trimming pared 11 bases from V and 0 bases from J, leaving 13 bases between. The CDR3 sequence is 13 residues long. CDR3 in DNA: TGTGCCCCTAAATTGGAGATGAACACTGAAGCTTTCTTT. Encoded protein: CAPKLEMNTEAFF. Looking up the rest from reference TRBV2 and TRBJ1-1 gives the full variable domain: EPEVTQTPSHQVTQMGQEVILRCVPISNHLYFYWYRQILGQKVEFLVSFYNNEISEKSEIFDDQFSVERPDGSNFTLKIRSTKLEDSAMYFCAPKLEMNTEAFFGQGTRLTVV.

This chain links TRBV18 with TRBJ2-6; 7 bases align to TRBD1. The V gene end was trimmed by 2 bases and the J gene end by 1 base; junction bases not matched to a gene: 8. CDR3 size: 18 residues. Looked up from germline, CDR1 is KGHSH and CDR2 is LQKENI. The CDR3 bases are TGTGCCAGCTCACCAAACAGGGGCCTGTGGTCTGGGGCCAACGTCCTGACTTTC. Encoded protein: CASSPNRGLWSGANVLTF. The variable domain in full, completed from reference TRBV18 and TRBJ2-6, reads NAGVMQNPRHLVRRRGQEARLRCSPMKGHSHVYWYRQLPEEGLKFMVYLQKENIIDESGMPKERFSAEFPKEGPSILRIQQVVRGDSAAYFCASSPNRGLWSGANVLTFGAGSRLTVL.

The V and J genes are TRBV5-1 and TRBJ2-3; tentative D call: TRBD1 (5 bases). Trimming cost V 2 bases and J 2 bases, with 15 bases left between them. Germline V gives CDR1 SGHRS, CDR2 YFSETQ. The CDR3 length is 16 residues. CDR3 nucleotide sequence: TGCGCCAGCAGCTTAAATCCGGCAGGGAACACAGATACGCAGTATTTT. Translating it yields CASSLNPAGNTDTQYF.

V is TRBV18 and J is TRBJ2-2, with 8 bases fitting TRBD2. The ends lost 4 bases at V and 4 bases at J; junction bases unmatched: 5. Per germline, CDR1 KGHSH and CDR2 LQKENI. The CDR3 runs 15 residues. The CDR3 nucleotides are TGTGCCAGCTCACAAACGGGACTAGTCACCGGGGAGCTGTTTTTT. Translation: CASSQTGLVTGELFF.

The CDR3 DNA sequence: TGCGCCAGCAGCTTGGAGGGCGGGGTGTCGCAAGAGACCCAGTACTTC. It encodes CASSLEGGVSQETQYF. The chain recombines TRBV5-1 with TRBJ2-5; perhaps TRBD2 as D (6 bases). This CDR3 has 16 residues. Per germline, CDR1 SGHRS and CDR2 YFSETQ. The V end was cut by 0 bases, the J end by 2 bases, with 14 bases between.

V gene TRBV11-2 combines with J gene TRBJ2-5, with 13 positions matching TRBD2. Germline V gives CDR1 SGHAT, CDR2 FQNNGV. The CDR3 spans 15 residues. After removal of 6 bases from V and 9 bases from J, the junction contained 10 bases not matched to a gene. In DNA, the CDR3 is TGTGCCAGCAGGGGGACTAGCGGGGAGTCGGGGCCCCAGTACTTC. Residues: CASRGTSGESGPQYF. Looking up the rest from reference TRBV11-2 and TRBJ2-5 gives the full variable domain: EAGVAQSPRYKIIEKRQSVAFWCNPISGHATLYWYQQILGQGPKLLIQFQNNGVVDDSQLPKDRFSAERLKGVDSTLKIQPAKLEDSAVYLCASRGTSGESGPQYFGPGTRLLVL.

For the CDR3, the DNA is TGTGCCAGTAGTTACAGGGGGACGCGGGGGTCCAAAAACATTCAGTACTTC. As protein: CASSYRGTRGSKNIQYF. The V gene is TRBV19, the J gene TRBJ2-4; possible D gene TRBD1, 8 bases. Per the germline V gene, CDR1 is LNHDA and CDR2 is SQIVND (reference sequence). Trimming removed 5 bases from V and 2 bases from J, with 19 bases in between. The CDR3 has 17 amino acids. Complete variable domain (other parts from reference TRBV19 and TRBJ2-4): DGGITQSPKYLFRKEGQNVTLSCEQNLNHDAMYWYRQDPGQGLRLIYYSQIVNDFQKGDIAEGYSVSREKKESFPLTVTSAQKNPTAFYLCASSYRGTRGSKNIQYFGAGTRLSVL.

The V and J genes are TRBV7-9 and TRBJ2-5; possible D gene TRBD2, 6 bases. The CDR3 spans 14 residues. Trimming left V 5 bases short and J 4 bases short, with 14 bases between. Germline V gives CDR1 SEHNR, CDR2 FQNEAQ (reference sequence). The CDR3 is CASSPYGSGETQYF. The CDR3 region has the DNA TGTGCCAGCAGCCCCTACGGGAGCGGAGAGACCCAGTACTTC.

The rearrangement joins TRBV10-3 to TRBJ2-3; 9 bases are shared with TRBD1. The length of the CDR3 is 14 residues. The V gene end was trimmed by 7 bases and the J gene end by 6 bases; junction bases not matched to a gene: 8. The germline V gene encodes CDR1 ENHRY and CDR2 SYGVKD. CDR3 nucleotides: TGTGCCATCAATCCGGGACAGGGAATTGATACGCAGTATTTT. It specifies CAINPGQGIDTQYF.

The chain couples TRBV13 to TRBJ1-1, with 7 nucleotides matching TRBD1. The CDR3 spans 13 residues. The germline V gene has CDR1 PRHDT and CDR2 FYEKMQ (reference sequence). V trimming: 3 bases; J trimming: 4 bases; junction bases outside the gene matches: 2. This CDR3 reads CASSFNRGTEAFF. Written as DNA, the CDR3 is TGTGCCAGCAGCTTTAACAGGGGCACTGAAGCTTTCTTT.

The chain links TRBV7-2 to TRBJ1-4, with 9 bases aligning to TRBD1. After removal of 5 bases from V and 10 bases from J, the junction contained 8 bases not matched to a gene. The CDR3 has 14 residues. In germline, CDR1 is SGHTA, CDR2 FQGNSA. The CDR3 here is CASSEGQGLAKLFF. The CDR3 nucleotides are TGTGCCAGCAGCGAGGGACAGGGTCTAGCAAAACTGTTTTTT.

The chain joins TRBV7-2 to TRBJ2-7; D is ambiguous. Trimming stripped 7 bases from V and 3 bases from J, with 13 bases between. CDR1 is SGHTA and CDR2 is FQGNSA in the germline V gene. The CDR3 covers 13 residues. The CDR3 nucleotides read TGTGCCAGCACAGGTGCCGGAAACTACGAGCAGTACTTC. Translated: CASTGAGNYEQYF.